This T cell receptor beta chain comes out of a study of blood T cells in healthy people across ages. Germline CDR1 and CDR2: SGHAT and FQNNGV. The J segment lost 5 bases and the V segment lost 0 bases, leaving 11 bases of the junction unmatched. This CDR3 spans 18 amino acids. Then a second PCR, running roughly 7 to 11 cycles, was carried out with a sample-barcoded 5' primer and a J-beta primer mix. TCRdb processed the 5' RACE reads anew with MiXCR; each CDR3 protein has one entry. The table records some 1,800,000 distinct CDR3 sequences, around 42% of them present only once. This TCR was sampled from a human donor in good health. The chain couples TRBV11-2 to TRBJ2-1, with TRBD1 identical over 9 bases. The sequenced sample was blood. In DNA, the CDR3 is TGTGCCAGCAGCTTAGACGGAACCGGGACAGGGACCGACAATGAGCAGTTCTTC. Translating gives CASSLDGTGTGTDNEQFF.